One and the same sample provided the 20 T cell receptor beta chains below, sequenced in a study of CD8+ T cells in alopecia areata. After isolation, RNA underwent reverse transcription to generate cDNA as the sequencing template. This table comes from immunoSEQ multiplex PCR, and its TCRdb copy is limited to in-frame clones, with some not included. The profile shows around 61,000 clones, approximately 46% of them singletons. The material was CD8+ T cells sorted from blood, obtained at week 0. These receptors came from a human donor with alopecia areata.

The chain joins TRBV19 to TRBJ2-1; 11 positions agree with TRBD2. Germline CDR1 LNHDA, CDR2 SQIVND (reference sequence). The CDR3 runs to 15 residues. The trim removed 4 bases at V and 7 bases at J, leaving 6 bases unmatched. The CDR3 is CASSTTSGTANEQFF. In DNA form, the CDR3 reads TGTGCCAGTAGTACGACTAGCGGGACGGCGAATGAGCAGTTCTTC. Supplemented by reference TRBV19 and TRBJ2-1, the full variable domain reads DGGITQSPKYLFRKEGQNVTLSCEQNLNHDAMYWYRQDPGQGLRLIYYSQIVNDFQKGDIAEGYSVSREKKESFPLTVTSAQKNPTAFYLCASSTTSGTANEQFFGPGTRLTVL.

The CDR3 is CASSLASGEQYF. The CDR3 nucleotides read TGTGCCAGCAGCTTGGCCTCGGGGGAGCAGTACTTC. The rearrangement links TRBV5-6 to TRBJ2-7, with D tentatively TRBD2 (5 bases). V was shortened by 0 bases and J by 7 bases, with 8 bases between the two germline ends. The CDR3 is 12 residues long. The germline V gene has CDR1 SGHDT and CDR2 YYEEEE. Full variable domain (remainder filled in from reference TRBV5-6 and TRBJ2-7): DAGVTQSPTHLIKTRGQQVTLRCSPKSGHDTVSWYQQALGQGPQFIFQYYEEEERQRGNFPDRFSGHQFPNYSSELNVNALLLGDSALYLCASSLASGEQYFGPGTRLTVT.

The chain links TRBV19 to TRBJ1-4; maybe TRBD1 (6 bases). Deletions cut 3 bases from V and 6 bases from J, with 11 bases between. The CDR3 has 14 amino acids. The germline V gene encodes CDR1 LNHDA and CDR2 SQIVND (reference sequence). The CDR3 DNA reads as TGTGCCAGTAGTATTGGCAGGGGATATGAAAAACTGTTTTTT. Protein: CASSIGRGYEKLFF.

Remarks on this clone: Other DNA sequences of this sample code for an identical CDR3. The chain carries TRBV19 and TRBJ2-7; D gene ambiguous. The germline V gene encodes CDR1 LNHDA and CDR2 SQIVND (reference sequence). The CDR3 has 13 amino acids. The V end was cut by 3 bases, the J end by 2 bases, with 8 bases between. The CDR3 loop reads CASSIGGTYEQYF. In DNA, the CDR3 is TGTGCCAGTAGTATCGGCGGTACCTACGAGCAGTACTTC.

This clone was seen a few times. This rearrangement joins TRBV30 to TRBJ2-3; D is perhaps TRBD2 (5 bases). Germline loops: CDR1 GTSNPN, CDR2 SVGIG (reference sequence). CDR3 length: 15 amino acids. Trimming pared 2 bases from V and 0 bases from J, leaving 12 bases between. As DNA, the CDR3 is TGTGCCTGGAGTCTTAGAGCGGTTAGCACAGATACGCAGTATTTT. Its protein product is CAWSLRAVSTDTQYF.

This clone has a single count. The DNA for the CDR3 is TGTGCCAGCTCCCCAGGGGCGGGCCCCCGTGAGCAGTACTTC. Translation gives CASSPGAGPREQYF. J is TRBJ2-7 and V is TRBV14; a weak D match, TRBD1 (6 bases). Germline V lookup: CDR1 SGHDN, CDR2 FVKESK. V was clipped by 8 bases and J by 7 bases, with 21 bases between them. The CDR3 is made up of 14 amino acids.

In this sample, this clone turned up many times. CDR3 nucleotide sequence: TGTGCCAGCAGTGACGGAGCGGGAGGGCGCTTTGTTGAGCAGTTCTTC. Encoded protein: CASSDGAGGRFVEQFF. The rearrangement links TRBV6-1 to TRBJ2-1; 10 positions match TRBD2. The CDR3 covers 16 residues. CDR1 and CDR2 from the germline V gene are MNHNS and SASEGT. Germline trimming cut 3 bases from V and 9 bases from J; bases unmatched to any gene: 11.

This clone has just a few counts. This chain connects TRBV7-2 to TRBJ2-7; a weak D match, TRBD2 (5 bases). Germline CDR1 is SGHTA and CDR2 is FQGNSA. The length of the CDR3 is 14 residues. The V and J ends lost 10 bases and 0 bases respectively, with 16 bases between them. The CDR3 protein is CATATGRGSYEQYF. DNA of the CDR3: TGTGCCACCGCAACCGGCCGGGGCTCCTACGAGCAGTACTTC.

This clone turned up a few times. CDR3 DNA: TGTGCCAGTGGCCCATTCAGGACAGCTAATGAAAAACTGTTTTTT. It yields the protein CASGPFRTANEKLFF. J is TRBJ1-4 and V is TRBV19; D perhaps matches TRBD1 (6 bases). The ends were cut back, 8 bases at V and 3 bases at J, with 16 bases in the middle. CDR1 is LNHDA and CDR2 is SQIVND in the germline V gene (reference sequence). The CDR3 is 15 amino acids. Drawing the rest from reference TRBV19 and TRBJ1-4, the complete variable domain is DGGITQSPKYLFRKEGQNVTLSCEQNLNHDAMYWYRQDPGQGLRLIYYSQIVNDFQKGDIAEGYSVSREKKESFPLTVTSAQKNPTAFYLCASGPFRTANEKLFFGSGTQLSVL.

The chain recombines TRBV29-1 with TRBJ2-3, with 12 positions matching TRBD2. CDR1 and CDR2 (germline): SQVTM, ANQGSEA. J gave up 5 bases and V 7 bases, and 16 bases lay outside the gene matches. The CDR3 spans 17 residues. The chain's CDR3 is CSDVGGASGRAGDTQYF. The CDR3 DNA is TGCAGCGATGTGGGGGGCGCTAGCGGGAGGGCCGGAGATACGCAGTATTTT.

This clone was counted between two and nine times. In DNA, the CDR3 is TGTGCCAGTAACGGGATCGGGGAGCTGTTTTTT. Protein: CASNGIGELFF. The rearrangement uses TRBV19 and TRBJ2-2; TRBD2 might be the D (5 bases). V was cut by 7 bases and J by 7 bases, with 7 bases left in between. Germline assignment: CDR1 LNHDA and CDR2 SQIVND (reference sequence). The CDR3 consists of 11 residues.

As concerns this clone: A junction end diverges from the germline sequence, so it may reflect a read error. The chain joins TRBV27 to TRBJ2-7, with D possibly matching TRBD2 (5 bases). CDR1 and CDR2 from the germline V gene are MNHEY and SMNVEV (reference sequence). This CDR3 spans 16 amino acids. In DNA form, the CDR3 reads TGTGCCAGCAGCTGGGGAGCCACTGCCGGGATCTACGGGCAGTACTTC. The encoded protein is CASSWGATAGIYGQYF.

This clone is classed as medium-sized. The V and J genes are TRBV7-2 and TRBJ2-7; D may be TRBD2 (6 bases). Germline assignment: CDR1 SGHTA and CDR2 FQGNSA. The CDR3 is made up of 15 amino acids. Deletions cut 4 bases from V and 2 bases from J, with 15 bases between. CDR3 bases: TGTGCCAGCAGCTGGGTGGAGGGCCCGGCCTACGAGCAGTACTTC. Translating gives CASSWVEGPAYEQYF. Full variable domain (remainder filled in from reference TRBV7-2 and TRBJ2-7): GAGVSQSPSNKVTEKGKDVELRCDPISGHTALYWYRQSLGQGLEFLIYFQGNSAPDKSGLPSDRFSAERTGGSVSTLTIQRTQQEDSAVYLCASSWVEGPAYEQYFGPGTRLTVT.

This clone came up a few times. CDR3 region: CSVEPQDSHIQYF. CDR3 sequence (DNA): TGCAGCGTTGAACCCCAGGACAGCCACATTCAGTACTTC. The chain couples TRBV29-1 to TRBJ2-4; a possible D gene is TRBD1 (6 bases). Germline V lookup: CDR1 SQVTM, CDR2 ANQGSEA. The CDR3 is 13 residues long. Trimming pared 2 bases from V and 8 bases from J, leaving 13 bases between. Full variable domain (rest looked up from reference TRBV29-1 and TRBJ2-4): SAVISQKPSRDICQRGTSLTIQCQVDSQVTMMFWYRQQPGQSLTLIATANQGSEATYESGFVIDKFPISRPNLTFSTLTVSNMSPEDSSIYLCSVEPQDSHIQYFGAGTRLSVL.

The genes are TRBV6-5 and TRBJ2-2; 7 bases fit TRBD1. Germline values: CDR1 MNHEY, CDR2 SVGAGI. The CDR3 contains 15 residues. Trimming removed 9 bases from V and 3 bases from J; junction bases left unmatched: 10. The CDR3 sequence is CAREGTEGDTGELFF. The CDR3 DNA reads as TGTGCCAGGGAAGGGACAGAAGGGGACACCGGGGAGCTGTTTTTT.

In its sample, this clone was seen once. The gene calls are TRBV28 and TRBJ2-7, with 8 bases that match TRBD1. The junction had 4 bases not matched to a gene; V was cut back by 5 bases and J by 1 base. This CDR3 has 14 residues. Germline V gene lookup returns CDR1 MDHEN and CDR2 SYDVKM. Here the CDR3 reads CASSRTGRSYEQYF. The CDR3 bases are TGTGCCAGCAGTAGGACAGGGCGATCCTACGAGCAGTACTTC.

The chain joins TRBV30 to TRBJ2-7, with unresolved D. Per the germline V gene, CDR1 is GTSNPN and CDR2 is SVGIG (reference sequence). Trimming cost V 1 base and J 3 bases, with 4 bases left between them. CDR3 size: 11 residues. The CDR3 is CAWSDVYEQYF. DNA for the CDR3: TGTGCCTGGAGTGATGTCTACGAGCAGTACTTC.

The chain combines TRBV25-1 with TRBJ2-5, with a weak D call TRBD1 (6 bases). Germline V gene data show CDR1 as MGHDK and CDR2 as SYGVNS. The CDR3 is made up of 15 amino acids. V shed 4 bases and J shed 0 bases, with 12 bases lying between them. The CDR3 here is CASSGGTMYQETQYF. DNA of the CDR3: TGTGCCAGCAGTGGAGGGACAATGTACCAAGAGACCCAGTACTTC.

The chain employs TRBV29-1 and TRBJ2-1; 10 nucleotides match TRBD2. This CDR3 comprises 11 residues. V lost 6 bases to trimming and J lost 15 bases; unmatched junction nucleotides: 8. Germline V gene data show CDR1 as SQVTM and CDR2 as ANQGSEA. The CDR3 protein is CSVGTSDPTFF. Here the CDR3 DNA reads TGCAGCGTCGGGACTAGCGACCCGACGTTCTTC.

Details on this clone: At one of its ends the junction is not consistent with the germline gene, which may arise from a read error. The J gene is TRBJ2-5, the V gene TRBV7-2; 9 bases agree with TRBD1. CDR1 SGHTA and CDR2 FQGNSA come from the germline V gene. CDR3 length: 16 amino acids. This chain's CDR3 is CASSITGGDTQGTQYF. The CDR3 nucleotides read TGTGCCAGCAGCATCACAGGGGGCGACACGCAAGGGACCCAGTACTTC.